The text below deals with one T cell receptor beta chain. Antigen specificity is unknown. This entry comes from a study of human T cells and chemical hapten exposure. The time point denotes: patch test 2, 6 weeks after DPC sensitization. Treatment defined: therapeutic diphenylcyclopropenone sensitization with weekly scalp DPC. In germline, CDR1 is SQVTM, CDR2 ANQGSEA. Trimming pared 4 bases from V and 5 bases from J, leaving 17 bases between. This CDR3 comprises 14 residues. Unique molecular identifiers were affixed to discrete cDNA molecules within the library. Per the original methods: The median was about 100,000 TCRs per sample, ranging roughly 20,000 to 750,000. MiXCR, run by TCRdb on the RACE reads, gives a single entry per CDR3 protein. It is TCRdb's table, rather than the study itself, that gives the V and J calls and clone size. This table has tens of thousands of distinct CDR3 sequences, under 11% appearing once.

General study findings and limits: TCRs above 1 in 1000 frequency stayed constant with DPC sensitization.

Sequencing was performed on whole blood, taken in connection with sensitization to the hapten diphenylcyclopropenone (DPC). The chain is built from TRBV29-1 and TRBJ1-2; D may be TRBD1 (5 bases). The TCR originated in a woman aged 50 to 65 with alopecia areata. Some clones in this sample may be carry-over from other donors' samples. CDR3 sequence: CSVVGQGKLYGYTF. For the CDR3, the DNA is TGCAGCGTTGTAGGGCAGGGAAAGCTTTATGGCTACACCTTC.